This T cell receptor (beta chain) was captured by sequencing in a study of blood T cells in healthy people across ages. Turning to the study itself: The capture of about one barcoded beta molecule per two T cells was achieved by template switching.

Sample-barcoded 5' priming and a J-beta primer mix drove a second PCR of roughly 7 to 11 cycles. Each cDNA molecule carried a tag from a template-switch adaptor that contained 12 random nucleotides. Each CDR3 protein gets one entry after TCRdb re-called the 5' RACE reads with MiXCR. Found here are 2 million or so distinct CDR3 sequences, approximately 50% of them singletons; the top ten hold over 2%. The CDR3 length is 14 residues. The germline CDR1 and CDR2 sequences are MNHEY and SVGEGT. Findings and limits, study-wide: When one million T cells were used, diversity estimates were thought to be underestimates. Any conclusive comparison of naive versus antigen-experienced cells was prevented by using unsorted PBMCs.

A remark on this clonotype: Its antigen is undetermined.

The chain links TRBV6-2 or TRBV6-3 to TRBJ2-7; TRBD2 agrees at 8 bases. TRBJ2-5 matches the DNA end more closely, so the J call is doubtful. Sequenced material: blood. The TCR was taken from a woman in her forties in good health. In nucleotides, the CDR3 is TGTGCCAGCAGGAAGGCGGGGGGTCGCGAGACCCAGTACTTC. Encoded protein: CASRKAGGRETQYF.